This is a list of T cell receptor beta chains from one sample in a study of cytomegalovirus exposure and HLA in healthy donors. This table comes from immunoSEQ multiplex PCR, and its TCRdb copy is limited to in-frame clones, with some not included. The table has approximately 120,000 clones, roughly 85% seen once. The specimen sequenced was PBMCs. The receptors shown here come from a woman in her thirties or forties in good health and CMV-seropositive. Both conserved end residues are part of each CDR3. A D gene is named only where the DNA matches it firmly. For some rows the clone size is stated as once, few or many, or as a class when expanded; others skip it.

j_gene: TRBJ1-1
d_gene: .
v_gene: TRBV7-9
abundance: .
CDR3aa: CSSSLVGNTEAFF
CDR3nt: TGTTCCAGCAGCTTAGTCGGGAACACTGAAGCTTTCTTT

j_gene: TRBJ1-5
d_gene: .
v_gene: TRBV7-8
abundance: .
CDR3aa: CASADNRSNQPQHF
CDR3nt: TGTGCCAGCGCTGACAACAGAAGCAATCAGCCCCAGCATTTT

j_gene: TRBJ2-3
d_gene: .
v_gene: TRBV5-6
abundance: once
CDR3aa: CASSLLTGITDTQYF
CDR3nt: TGTGCCAGCAGCTTGTTGACAGGTATTACAGATACGCAATATTTT

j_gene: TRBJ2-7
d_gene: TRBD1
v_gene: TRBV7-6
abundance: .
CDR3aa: CASSSDRASYEQYF
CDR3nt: TGTGCCAGCAGCTCTGACAGGGCCTCCTACGAGCAGTACTTC

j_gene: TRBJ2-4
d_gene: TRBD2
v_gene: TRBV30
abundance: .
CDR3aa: CAWSPTSGRNIQYF
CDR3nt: TGTGCCTGGAGTCCGACTAGCGGGAGGAACATTCAGTACTTC

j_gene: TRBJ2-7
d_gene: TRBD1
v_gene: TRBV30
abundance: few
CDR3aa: CASQTGTGVGEQYF
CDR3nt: TGTGCCTCCCAGACCGGGACAGGGGTTGGCGAGCAGTACTTC

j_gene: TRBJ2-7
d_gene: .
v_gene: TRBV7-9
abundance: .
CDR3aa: CSSSSYYEQYF
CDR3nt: TGTTCCAGCAGCTCCTATTACGAGCAGTACTTC

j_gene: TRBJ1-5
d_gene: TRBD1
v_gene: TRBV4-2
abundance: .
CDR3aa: CASSQEGTGYNQPQHF
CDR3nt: TGTGCCAGCAGCCAAGAGGGGACAGGTTACAATCAGCCCCAGCATTTT

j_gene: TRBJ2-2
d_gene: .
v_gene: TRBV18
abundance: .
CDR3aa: CASSPRDVTGAANTGELFF
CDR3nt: TGTGCCAGCTCACCTCGAGACGTAACGGGAGCGGCGAACACCGGGGAGCTGTTTTTT

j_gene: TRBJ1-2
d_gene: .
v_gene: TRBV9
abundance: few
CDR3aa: CASSVVESSYGYTF
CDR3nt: TGTGCCAGCAGCGTAGTAGAGTCGAGCTATGGCTACACCTTC

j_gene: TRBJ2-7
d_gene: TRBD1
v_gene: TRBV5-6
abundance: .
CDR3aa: CASSQDRAHYEQYF
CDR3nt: TGTGCCAGCAGCCAAGACAGGGCTCACTACGAGCAGTACTTC

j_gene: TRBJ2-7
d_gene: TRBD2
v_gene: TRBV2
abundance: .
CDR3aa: CASSGFRGGTDEQYF
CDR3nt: TGTGCCAGCAGTGGGTTTCGGGGGGGGACGGACGAGCAGTACTTC

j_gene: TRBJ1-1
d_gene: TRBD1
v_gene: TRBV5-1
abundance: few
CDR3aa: CASSLDGQGAYEAFF
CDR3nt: TGCGCCAGCAGCTTGGATGGACAGGGGGCGTATGAAGCTTTCTTT

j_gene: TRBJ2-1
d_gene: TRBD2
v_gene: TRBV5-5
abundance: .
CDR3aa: CASSSVAGGRRFF
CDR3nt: TGTGCCAGCAGCTCAGTAGCGGGAGGGAGGCGGTTCTTC